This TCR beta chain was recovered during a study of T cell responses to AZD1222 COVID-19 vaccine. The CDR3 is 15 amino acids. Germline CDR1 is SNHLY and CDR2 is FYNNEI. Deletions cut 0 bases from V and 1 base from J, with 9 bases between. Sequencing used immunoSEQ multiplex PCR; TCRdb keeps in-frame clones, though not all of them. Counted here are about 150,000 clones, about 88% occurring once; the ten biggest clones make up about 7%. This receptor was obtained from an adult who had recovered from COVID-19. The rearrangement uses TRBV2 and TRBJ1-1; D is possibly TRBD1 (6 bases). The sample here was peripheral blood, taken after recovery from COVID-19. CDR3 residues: CASSEAVRGNTEAFF. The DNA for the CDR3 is TGTGCCAGCAGTGAAGCGGTCAGGGGGAACACTGAAGCTTTCTTT.